These 19 T cell receptor beta chains came from one sample sequenced in a study of shared clonotypes between healthy human individuals. Assay used: immunoSEQ multiplex PCR; TCRdb lists only in-frame clones, some missing. The repertoire holds about 1.1 million clones, with approximately 78% as singletons. Sequenced sample: memory CD4+ T cells from PBMCs. Documented subset: CD45RA-negative fraction. The origin of the receptors is a young man in good health. Some clones in this sample may be carry-over from other donors' samples.

Concerning this clone itself: The limits of the CDR3 on the DNA are not certain, so only TCRdb's listed CDR3 is given. V gene TRBV28 combines with J gene TRBJ1-1; the table gives TRBD1 as D, unverified against the DNA. The CDR3 has 16 amino acids, counting both end residues. Germline V gene sequence: CDR1 MDHEN, CDR2 SYDVKM. The CDR3 is CASSLTFGTGETEAFF.

The genes are TRBV7-9 and TRBJ2-7; tentatively, D is TRBD2 (7 bases). This CDR3 has 13 residues. The ends were cut back, 11 bases at V and 6 bases at J, with 20 bases in the middle. Germline-derived CDR1 and CDR2 are SEHNR and FQNEAQ (reference sequence). The CDR3 loop reads CAGRRGGEAEQYF. CDR3 sequence (DNA): TGTGCCGGCCGGAGGGGGGGCGAAGCCGAGCAGTACTTC.

This chain joins TRBV5-8 and TRBJ2-1, with 8 bases lining up with TRBD2. The CDR3 sequence is 15 residues long. Germline CDR1 SGHTS, CDR2 YDEGEE. V lost 2 bases and J lost 6; bases outside the gene matches: 7. CDR3 nucleotide sequence: TGTGCCAGCAGCTTCGGGGGCGGGAGGCGCAATGAGCAGTTCTTC. This translates into CASSFGGGRRNEQFF.

The CDR3 coding sequence is TGTGCCAGCAGTTCCCCAGGGGGCCCCTATGGCTACACCTTC. Its protein is CASSSPGGPYGYTF. V usage is TRBV6-5 and J usage is TRBJ1-2; 8 nucleotides match TRBD1. The CDR3 is 14 amino acids. Germline CDR1 reads MNHEY; CDR2 reads SVGAGI. Trimming took 4 bases from V and 4 from J; bases not matched to a gene: 5.

This clone was seen a handful of times. The rearrangement uses TRBV29-1 and TRBJ1-1; 10 bases are shared with TRBD1. CDR1 and CDR2 from the germline V gene are SQVTM and ANQGSEA. Unmatched junction bases numbered 6, after V lost 7 bases and J lost 7 bases. The CDR3 covers 12 residues. The CDR3 region is CSAGTGDIEAFF. CDR3 DNA sequence: TGCAGCGCTGGGACAGGGGATATTGAAGCTTTCTTT.

The chain joins TRBV4-3 to TRBJ1-4; unclear D gene. CDR1 and CDR2 (germline): LGHNA, YSLEER. The CDR3 totals 19 residues. Deletions cut 0 bases from V and 0 bases from J, with 17 bases between. CDR3 sequence: CASSQEAPGRISTNEKLFF. In DNA form, the CDR3 reads TGCGCCAGCAGCCAAGAAGCCCCCGGTCGGATATCAACTAATGAAAAACTGTTTTTT.

This sequence joins TRBV6-6 and TRBJ1-4; unclear D gene. CDR1 is MNHNY, CDR2 SVGAGI, per germline (reference sequence). CDR3 length: 12 amino acids. The V end lost 9 bases, the J end lost 8 bases, and 13 bases lay between the germline ends. The CDR3 region has the DNA TGTGCCAGTCGCCACGCGGAAGAAAAACTGTTTTTT. Translating it yields CASRHAEEKLFF.

This clone was seen more than once but under ten times. This chain connects TRBV9 to TRBJ2-7; D gene unclear. The CDR3 consists of 14 residues. Looked up from germline, CDR1 is SGDLS and CDR2 is YYNGEE. Trimming stripped 1 base from V and 2 bases from J, with 10 bases between. CDR3 amino acids: CASSVQASTYEQYF. DNA for the CDR3: TGTGCCAGCAGCGTACAGGCCTCCACCTACGAGCAGTACTTC.

The chain carries TRBV28 and TRBJ2-7; 11 bases map to TRBD2. CDR3 size: 16 residues. V shed 5 bases and J 4 bases; nucleotides not matched to a gene: 10. CDR1 and CDR2 (germline): MDHEN, SYDVKM. CDR3 nucleotide sequence: TGTGCCAGCAGTACTAGCGGGAGAGGAAGGGAGTACGAGCAGTACTTC. Encoded protein: CASSTSGRGREYEQYF. Together with reference TRBV28 and TRBJ2-7, the CDR3 gives the full variable domain: DVKVTQSSRYLVKRTGEKVFLECVQDMDHENMFWYRQDPGLGLRLIYFSYDVKMKEKGDIPEGYSVSREKKERFSLILESASTNQTSMYLCASSTSGRGREYEQYFGPGTRLTVT.

The rearrangement joins TRBV30 to TRBJ1-4; possibly TRBD1 for D (6 bases). This CDR3 is built from 20 residues. In germline, CDR1 is GTSNPN, CDR2 SVGIG (reference sequence). V was trimmed by 6 bases and J by 0 bases, leaving 29 bases between them. The DNA for the CDR3 is TGTGCCTGCAATGCCGGGGACATCCGGAAGGGGTATGCAACTAATGAAAAACTGTTTTTT. It codes for CACNAGDIRKGYATNEKLFF.

The V call is TRBV18, the J call TRBJ2-7; D is undetermined. Trimming cost V 2 bases and J 2 bases, with 7 bases left between them. CDR3 length: 13 residues. The V gene's germline CDR1 is KGHSH and CDR2 LQKENI. The CDR3 loop is CASSPTVTYEQYF. CDR3 coding DNA: TGTGCCAGCTCACCAACAGTCACCTACGAGCAGTACTTC. Full variable domain (rest looked up from reference TRBV18 and TRBJ2-7): NAGVMQNPRHLVRRRGQEARLRCSPMKGHSHVYWYRQLPEEGLKFMVYLQKENIIDESGMPKERFSAEFPKEGPSILRIQQVVRGDSAAYFCASSPTVTYEQYFGPGTRLTVT.

The rearrangement joins TRBV9 to TRBJ2-7; D may be TRBD1 or TRBD2 (5 bases each). Trimming removed 3 bases from V and 2 bases from J, with 12 bases in between. The CDR3 runs to 14 residues. From germline, CDR1 is SGDLS and CDR2 YYNGEE. The CDR3 is CASSGSGRPYEQYF. In DNA, the CDR3 is TGTGCCAGCAGCGGATCGGGACGGCCCTACGAGCAGTACTTC.

This chain connects TRBV25-1 to TRBJ2-1; TRBD2 agrees at 10 bases. J was trimmed by 7 bases and V by 1 base; bases with no gene match: 10. The CDR3 is made up of 17 amino acids. Germline assignment: CDR1 MGHDK and CDR2 SYGVNS. This CDR3 is CASSESSGRARENEQFF. The CDR3 DNA follows: TGTGCCAGCAGTGAATCCAGCGGGAGGGCCAGGGAGAATGAGCAGTTCTTC.

This chain uses TRBV10-3 with TRBJ1-1; D is undetermined. Deletions cut 10 bases from V and 0 bases from J, with 15 bases between. The CDR3 spans 14 residues. Germline V gene data show CDR1 as ENHRY and CDR2 as SYGVKD. In DNA, the CDR3 is TGTGCCACCGGGCCAGGACTGATGAACACTGAAGCTTTCTTT. Translation gives CATGPGLMNTEAFF.

This clone was observed a few times. Additional DNA sequences in this sample encode the identical CDR3. The chain has TRBV27 and TRBJ1-1; D gene ambiguous. The germline gives CDR1 MNHEY, CDR2 SMNVEV (reference sequence). The CDR3 is 14 amino acids. Trimming removed 3 bases from V and 1 base from J, with 9 bases in between. The CDR3 DNA is TGTGCCAGCAGTTTGCGTGGGGAGAACACTGAAGCTTTCTTT. Its translation is CASSLRGENTEAFF.

This clone has at least ten counts. This rearrangement joins TRBV29-1 to TRBJ1-2; 7 bases are a match to TRBD1. Germline V gene sequence: CDR1 SQVTM, CDR2 ANQGSEA. The CDR3 extends over 12 amino acids. V lost 5 bases to trimming and J lost 3 bases; unmatched junction nucleotides: 3. DNA of the CDR3: TGCAGCGTTAATACAGGGGACTATGGCTACACCTTC. Translated: CSVNTGDYGYTF.

The rearrangement links TRBV4-2 to TRBJ2-7, with D perhaps given as TRBD1 or TRBD2 (7 bases each). V lost 4 bases to trimming and J lost 3 bases, with 16 bases between them. The CDR3 consists of 15 residues. Germline V gives CDR1 LGHNA, CDR2 YNFKEQ. In DNA form, the CDR3 reads TGTGCCAGCAGCCCAACCACAGGGGAGGGCTACGAGCAGTACTTC. Protein: CASSPTTGEGYEQYF.

V is TRBV5-1 and J is TRBJ1-1, with unresolved D. The CDR3 extends over 13 amino acids. Germline V gene lookup returns CDR1 SGHRS and CDR2 YFSETQ. Between the trimmed V and J ends, which lost 4 bases and 3 bases, there was a span of 10 bases. DNA of the CDR3: TGCGCCAGCAGCCGCCCCCGGGACACTGAAGCTTTCTTT. Protein product: CASSRPRDTEAFF. The full variable domain, rest sourced from reference TRBV5-1 and TRBJ1-1, is KAGVTQTPRYLIKTRGQQVTLSCSPISGHRSVSWYQQTPGQGLQFLFEYFSETQRNKGNFPGRFSGRQFSNSRSEMNVSTLELGDSALYLCASSRPRDTEAFFGQGTRLTVV.

The chain joins TRBV28 to TRBJ1-6; D is possibly TRBD1 (6 bases). The CDR3 consists of 16 residues. V was cut by 4 bases and J by 7 bases, with 17 bases left in between. Per the germline V gene, CDR1 is MDHEN and CDR2 is SYDVKM. Written as DNA, the CDR3 is TGTGCCAGCAGTTCTGCTGGGGGCCGGGTAAATTCACCCCTCCACTTT. It is translated as CASSSAGGRVNSPLHF.